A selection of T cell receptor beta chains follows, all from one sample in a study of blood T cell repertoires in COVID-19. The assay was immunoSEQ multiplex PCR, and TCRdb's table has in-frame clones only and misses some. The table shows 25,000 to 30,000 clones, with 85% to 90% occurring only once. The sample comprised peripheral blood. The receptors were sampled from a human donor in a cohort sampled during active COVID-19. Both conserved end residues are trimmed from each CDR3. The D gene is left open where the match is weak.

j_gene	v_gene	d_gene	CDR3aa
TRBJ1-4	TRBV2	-	ASRRGNGEKLF
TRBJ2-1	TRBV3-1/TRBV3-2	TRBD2	ASSQGSGGARYEQF
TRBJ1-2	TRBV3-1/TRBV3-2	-	ASSLHPSNYGYT
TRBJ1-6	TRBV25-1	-	ASSESRYSPLH
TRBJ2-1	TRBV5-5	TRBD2	ASSLAGGPPGNEQF
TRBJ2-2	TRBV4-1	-	ASSQEQGEAGELF
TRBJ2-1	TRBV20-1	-	SALRENEQF
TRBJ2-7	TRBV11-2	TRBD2	ASSLDASGVYEQY
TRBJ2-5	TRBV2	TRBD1	ASSSRDSQETQY
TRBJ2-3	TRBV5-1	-	ASGDSTDTQY
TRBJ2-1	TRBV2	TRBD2	ASSESGSINEQF
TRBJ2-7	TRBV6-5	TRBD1	ASSSPLDRGRDEQY
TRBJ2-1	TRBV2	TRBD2	ASNPSGPGNEQF
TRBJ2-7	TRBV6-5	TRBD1	ASRDRGGTYEQY
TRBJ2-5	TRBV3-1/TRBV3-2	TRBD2	ASSQDAREEETQY
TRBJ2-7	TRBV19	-	ASNEGAEHEQY
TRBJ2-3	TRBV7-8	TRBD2	ASSPGGGLGTDTQY
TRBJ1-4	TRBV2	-	ASQSRGNEKLF
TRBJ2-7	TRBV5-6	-	ASSVGSYEQY
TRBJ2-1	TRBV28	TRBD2	ASSPTEGLAGYNEQF
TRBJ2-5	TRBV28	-	ASRSQETQY
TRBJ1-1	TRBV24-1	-	ATSDPTGGSEAF
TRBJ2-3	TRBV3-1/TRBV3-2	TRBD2	ASSHLAGGRFTQY
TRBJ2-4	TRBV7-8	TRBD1	ASSRGTGANIQY
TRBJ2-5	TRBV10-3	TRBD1	AISESTGAKETQY
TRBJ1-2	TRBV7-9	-	ASSLPGFRGYT
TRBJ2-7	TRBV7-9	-	ASSPGLLTYEQY
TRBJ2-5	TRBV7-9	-	ASSLASTGETQY
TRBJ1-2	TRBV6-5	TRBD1	ASSQYRGQGYT
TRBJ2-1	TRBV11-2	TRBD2	ASSLGLAGGQQF
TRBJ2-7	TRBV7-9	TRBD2	ASSGTSSY
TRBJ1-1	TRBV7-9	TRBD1	ASSRGGQGALAYEAF
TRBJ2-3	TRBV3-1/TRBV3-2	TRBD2	ASSRTSGETDTQY
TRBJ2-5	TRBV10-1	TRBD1	ASSPGQAEETQY
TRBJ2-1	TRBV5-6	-	ASSFGTNPGNEQF
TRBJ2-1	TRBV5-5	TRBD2	ASSGGGAETGLAENEQF
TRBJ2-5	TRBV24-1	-	ATSDPTRQGETQY
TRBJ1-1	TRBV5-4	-	ASSLRQGAEAF
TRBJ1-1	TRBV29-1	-	SVRQSEAF
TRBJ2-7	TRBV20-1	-	SASKTRPYEQY
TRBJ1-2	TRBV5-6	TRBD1	ASSLAGQARDGYT
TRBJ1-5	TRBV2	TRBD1	ASSEVAQGGQPQH
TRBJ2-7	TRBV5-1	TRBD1	ASSLPGQGHEQY
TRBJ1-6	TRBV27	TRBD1	ASSWGQGFSPLH
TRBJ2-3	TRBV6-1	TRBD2	ASSGTTSGREADTQY
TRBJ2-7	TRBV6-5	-	ASSYPSGGEQY